Listed here are 17 T cell receptor beta chains from one sample, sequenced in a study of neurological immune-mediated disorders. TCRdb processed the 5' RACE reads anew with MiXCR; each CDR3 protein has one entry. The sample has about 55,000 distinct CDR3 sequences; more than 4% are singletons. What was sequenced was PBMCs. Source of these receptors: a man aged 50 to 60 with multiple sclerosis.

Only a few counts were recorded for this clonotype. A read error is possible here, since a much larger clone lies one base away. V gene TRBV29-1 combines with J gene TRBJ2-4, with D possibly called TRBD1 or TRBD2 (5 bases each). V dropped 5 bases and J dropped 10 bases, with 18 bases sitting between them. The CDR3 sequence is 13 residues long. CDR1 is SQVTM and CDR2 is ANQGSEA in the germline V gene. CDR3 coding DNA: TGCAGCGTTCTGTTTAGGGGAGATAAAATTCAGTACTTC. Its translation is CSVLFRGDKIQYF. Together with reference TRBV29-1 and TRBJ2-4, the CDR3 gives the full variable domain: SAVISQKPSRDICQRGTSLTIQCQVDSQVTMMFWYRQQPGQSLTLIATANQGSEATYESGFVIDKFPISRPNLTFSTLTVSNMSPEDSSIYLCSVLFRGDKIQYFGAGTRLSVL.

The table lists this clonotype with a few counts. This chain connects TRBV5-1 to TRBJ2-2; tentatively, D is TRBD2 (7 bases). The CDR3 spans 18 residues. V lost 5 bases, J lost 5 bases, and 25 bases lay in between. CDR1 is SGHRS and CDR2 is YFSETQ in the germline V gene. This chain's CDR3 is CASRVSPRGALGTGELFF. The DNA of the CDR3 is TGCGCCAGCAGGGTCTCTCCACGGGGGGCCCTAGGGACCGGGGAGCTGTTTTTT. The full variable domain, with the rest looked up from reference TRBV5-1 and TRBJ2-2, is KAGVTQTPRYLIKTRGQQVTLSCSPISGHRSVSWYQQTPGQGLQFLFEYFSETQRNKGNFPGRFSGRQFSNSRSEMNVSTLELGDSALYLCASRVSPRGALGTGELFFGEGSRLTVL.

This clonotype was detected many times. This sequence joins TRBV5-1 and TRBJ2-3; 8 bases match TRBD1. With 4 bases clipped from V and 2 bases from J, the junction kept 6 bases outside the gene matches. Germline assignment: CDR1 SGHRS and CDR2 YFSETQ. The CDR3 is 15 amino acids. As DNA, the CDR3 is TGCGCCAGCAGCCCCCGGACAGGGTTCACAGATACGCAGTATTTT. Translated, it gives CASSPRTGFTDTQYF.

This clonotype was seen ten or more times. The V call is TRBV6-5, the J call TRBJ2-7, with 8 bases aligning to TRBD1. Germline CDR1 reads MNHEY; CDR2 reads SVGAGI. The V segment lost 0 bases and the J segment 2 bases; nucleotides outside the gene matches: 6. CDR3 length: 16 amino acids. CDR3 sequence reads: CASSYSDPGQAYEQYF. As DNA, the CDR3 is TGTGCCAGCAGTTACTCCGATCCGGGACAGGCCTACGAGCAGTACTTC.

This clonotype was seen many times. The CDR3 sequence is CASSEVSSNQPQHF. CDR3 nucleotide sequence: TGTGCCAGCAGTGAGGTTTCTAGCAATCAGCCCCAGCATTTT. This chain connects TRBV2 to TRBJ1-5; D not resolved. The CDR3 consists of 14 residues. V was cut by 3 bases and J by 0 bases, with 6 bases left in between. In germline, CDR1 is SNHLY, CDR2 FYNNEI.

This clonotype was found many times. A read error may produce the germline difference seen at one junction end. The genes are TRBV5-1 and TRBJ1-6, with D hard to call. Germline V gene data show CDR1 as SGHRS and CDR2 as YFSETQ. The CDR3 runs 16 residues. The CDR3 loop is CASSLYVSTLDSPLNF. The CDR3 DNA reads TGCGCCAGCAGCTTGTACGTCAGTACGTTGGATTCACCCCTCAACTTT.

This clonotype was detected many times. The rearrangement links TRBV11-2 to TRBJ2-1; possibly TRBD2 for D (6 bases). This CDR3 region has 15 residues. Trimming left V 6 bases short and J 3 bases short, with 15 bases between. Germline CDR1 and CDR2: SGHAT and FQNNGV. CDR3 region: CASRPGADHYNEQFF. The DNA for the CDR3 is TGTGCCAGCAGGCCGGGAGCGGACCACTACAATGAGCAGTTCTTC.

The chain uses TRBV12-3 or TRBV12-4 and TRBJ2-1; TRBD2 might be the D (6 bases). Trimming left V 2 bases short and J 7 bases short, with 12 bases between. The CDR3 length is 14 residues. CDR3 coding DNA: TGTGCCAGCAGTTTATGGGGGGATCTGAATGAGCAGTTCTTC. It translates to CASSLWGDLNEQFF.

This clonotype was observed many times. This chain links TRBV7-9 with TRBJ1-5; TRBD1 might be the D (5 bases). Deletions cut 6 bases from V and 8 bases from J, with 14 bases between. CDR1 is SEHNR and CDR2 is FQNEAQ in the germline V gene (reference sequence). The CDR3 consists of 13 residues. CDR3 DNA: TGTGCCAGCAGTTTGGGACTTTCGGAGCCCCAGCATTTT. The encoded protein is CASSLGLSEPQHF.

This clonotype was found many times. The rearrangement links TRBV6-5 to TRBJ1-4, with D unclear. CDR1 is MNHEY, CDR2 SVGAGI, per germline. The CDR3 has 14 amino acids. V was clipped by 6 bases and J by 3 bases, with 11 bases between them. The CDR3 reads CASSPSAANEKLFF. CDR3 DNA: TGTGCCAGCAGCCCCTCGGCTGCTAATGAAAAACTGTTTTTT.

This clonotype was detected many times. CDR3 protein: CAITKLAGVNEQYF. CDR3 bases: TGTGCCATCACCAAACTAGCGGGAGTAAACGAGCAGTACTTC. The chain joins TRBV10-3 to TRBJ2-7; TRBD2 matches at 11 bases. This CDR3 spans 14 amino acids. Germline assignment: CDR1 ENHRY and CDR2 SYGVKD. J was trimmed by 5 bases and V by 7 bases; bases with no gene match: 7.

This clonotype occurred many times. The chain couples TRBV7-8 to TRBJ1-5, with 7 bases aligning to TRBD1. The CDR3 length is 17 residues. V shed 4 bases and J 4 bases; nucleotides not matched to a gene: 13. Germline-derived CDR1 and CDR2 are SGHVS and FQNEAQ. The CDR3 sequence: CASSSLGGTGVNQPQHF. DNA for the CDR3: TGTGCCAGCAGCTCATTAGGGGGTACAGGGGTAAATCAGCCCCAGCATTTT.

This clonotype was recorded at least ten times. The V and J genes are TRBV4-1 and TRBJ2-1; a weak D match, TRBD2 (5 bases). Trimming removed 10 bases from V and 4 bases from J, with 11 bases in between. In germline, CDR1 is MGHRA, CDR2 YSYEKL. The CDR3 is 12 residues long. The CDR3 DNA follows: TGCGCCACCGGAGGAATTTACAATGAGCAGTTCTTC. It yields the protein CATGGIYNEQFF.

The V and J genes are TRBV12-3 or TRBV12-4 and TRBJ1-5; D is ambiguous. Trimming pared 2 bases from V and 4 bases from J, leaving 6 bases between. The CDR3 consists of 13 residues. This chain's CDR3 is CASSLWENQPQHF. Here the CDR3 DNA reads TGTGCCAGCAGTTTATGGGAAAATCAGCCCCAGCATTTT.

This clonotype has a count of ten or more. The chain is built from TRBV7-2 and TRBJ2-7, with 7 bases that match TRBD2. Unmatched junction bases numbered 5, after V lost 3 bases and J lost 0 bases. CDR3 length equals 15 residues. The V gene's germline CDR1 is SGHTA and CDR2 FQGNSA. The CDR3 is CASSFLAGSSYEQYF. The CDR3 DNA reads as TGTGCCAGCAGCTTCTTAGCGGGTAGCTCCTACGAGCAGTACTTC.

The sample holds many counts of this clonotype. A much larger clone differs from this one at a single base, so this may be a read error. The CDR3 spells CARSSEKLFF. CDR3 DNA: TGTGCCAGAAGCAGTGAAAAACTGTTTTTT. The chain recombines TRBV12-3 or TRBV12-4 with TRBJ1-4; the D is unclear. The CDR3 runs 10 residues. Between the trimmed V and J ends, which lost 9 bases and 7 bases, there was a span of 6 bases.

This clonotype was detected ten times or more. This sequence joins TRBV12-3 or TRBV12-4 and TRBJ2-5, with D unclear. This CDR3 comprises 12 residues. V was trimmed by 4 bases and J by 4 bases, leaving 7 bases between them. In DNA form, the CDR3 reads TGTGCCAGCAGTTATATTGGAGAGACCCAGTACTTC. This encodes CASSYIGETQYF.